This record covers a single TCR beta chain. Its antigen is as yet unknown. The sample originates from a study of T cell responses to AZD1222 COVID-19 vaccine. For the study at large: Pooling was applied to second doses at about 4 or about 12 weeks. Study conclusions and caveats: There were mostly white British donors and more females than males, and clonal diversity was possibly underestimated. Of spike-specific TCRs, nearly half reportedly target regions left unmutated in variants.

Sequencing was performed with immunoSEQ multiplex PCR; in TCRdb, only in-frame clones are kept and a portion is missing. The sample holds roughly 99,000 clones; approximately 90% are singletons and the top ten take about 4.5%. The ends lost 2 bases at V and 0 bases at J; junction bases unmatched: 0. The V gene's germline CDR1 is SGHTA and CDR2 FQGNSA. This CDR3 contains 14 residues. The sequence was obtained from an adult in good health. Sequenced here: peripheral blood, sampled on day 0 of AZD1222 vaccination. The chain couples TRBV7-2 to TRBJ2-7; 8 bases are a match to TRBD2. CDR3 nucleotide sequence: TGTGCCAGCAGCTTAACTAGCGGCTCCTACGAGCAGTACTTC. It is translated as CASSLTSGSYEQYF.